These 32 T cell receptor beta chains were sequenced from one sample in a study of blood T cell repertoires in COVID-19. Produced via immunoSEQ multiplex PCR; TCRdb's table is partial and in-frame only. The sample lists roughly 520,000 clones, 88% occurring once. The sample consisted of PBMCs or T cells enriched from blood (not recorded which). The receptors shown here come from a woman in her thirties or forties who had recovered from COVID-19.

CDR3 amino acids: CASSLTGDEKLFF. The CDR3 DNA reads TGTGCCAGCAGCTTAACCGGGGATGAAAAACTGTTTTTT. V is TRBV7-9 and J is TRBJ1-4; D is ambiguous. CDR1 is SEHNR and CDR2 is FQNEAQ in the germline V gene (reference sequence). The CDR3 totals 13 residues. V gave up 2 bases and J gave up 6 bases, with 7 bases separating them.

This clone was picked up one time. The CDR3 spells CASSLAWQQETQYF. The CDR3 DNA reads TGTGCCAGCAGCTTGGCCTGGCAACAAGAGACCCAGTACTTC. J is TRBJ2-5 and V is TRBV5-5; D ambiguous. In germline, CDR1 is SGHKS, CDR2 YYEKEE (reference sequence). CDR3 length: 14 residues. V was cut by 0 bases and J by 2 bases, with 8 bases left in between.

The V gene is TRBV28, the J gene TRBJ2-1; D is undetermined. V shed 3 bases and J shed 3 bases, with 6 bases lying between them. Germline lookup yields CDR1 MDHEN and CDR2 SYDVKM. The CDR3 is 13 amino acids. The CDR3 sequence: CASSLGYYNEQFF. DNA of the CDR3: TGTGCCAGCAGTTTGGGCTACTACAATGAGCAGTTCTTC.

The V gene is TRBV30, the J gene TRBJ1-2; D is perhaps TRBD1 (6 bases). The CDR3 runs 13 residues. Trimming removed 0 bases from V and 5 bases from J, with 10 bases in between. Germline lookup yields CDR1 GTSNPN and CDR2 SVGIG (reference sequence). The CDR3 coding sequence is TGTGCCTGGAGTGTTGACAGGCGGTATGGCTACACCTTC. Its translation: CAWSVDRRYGYTF. Supplemented by reference TRBV30 and TRBJ1-2, the full variable domain reads SQTIHQWPATLVQPVGSPLSLECTVEGTSNPNLYWYRQAAGRGLQLLFYSVGIGQISSEVPQNLSASRPQDRQFILSSKKLLLSDSGFYLCAWSVDRRYGYTFGSGTRLTVV.

This clone occurred once. In DNA form, the CDR3 reads TGTGCCAGCAGCAAAACCGGGACAGCATCAAACTATGGCTACACCTTC. Protein product: CASSKTGTASNYGYTF. V and J are TRBV21-1 and TRBJ1-2; the table's D gene call, TRBD1, was not cross checked with the DNA. TRBV21-1 is shown as a pseudogene. The CDR3 extends over 16 amino acids.

This sequence joins TRBV11-2 and TRBJ2-3; 16 nucleotides align to TRBD2. The V gene's germline CDR1 is SGHAT and CDR2 FQNNGV. J gave up 10 bases and V 4 bases, and 5 bases lay outside the gene matches. There are 15 residues in the CDR3. The CDR3, as DNA: TGTGCCAGCAGCTCGGGACTAGCGGGAGGGTTGCCGCAGTATTTT. Its translation is CASSSGLAGGLPQYF.

The V call is TRBV29-1, the J call TRBJ1-1; 7 positions agree with TRBD1. This CDR3 contains 13 residues. The V gene's germline CDR1 is SQVTM and CDR2 ANQGSEA. Trimming took 6 bases from V and 0 from J; bases not matched to a gene: 4. As DNA, the CDR3 is TGCAGCGTAGCCGGGACAGTGAACACTGAAGCTTTCTTT. Its translation is CSVAGTVNTEAFF.

This chain joins TRBV27 and TRBJ2-7, with a weak D call TRBD1 (5 bases). Germline loops: CDR1 MNHEY, CDR2 SMNVEV (reference sequence). The length of the CDR3 is 14 residues. V was pared by 8 bases and J by 3 bases, with 17 bases between. CDR3 protein: CASSQYPGYYEQYF. The CDR3 DNA sequence: TGTGCCAGCTCCCAATATCCAGGGTACTACGAGCAGTACTTC.

This clone turned up a few times. V usage is TRBV13 and J usage is TRBJ1-2, with 8 bases aligning to TRBD1. The CDR3 has 15 amino acids. CDR1 and CDR2 from the germline V gene are PRHDT and FYEKMQ (reference sequence). V was clipped by 0 bases and J by 2 bases; unmatched bases: 2. CDR3 in amino acids: CASSLGGTGNYGYTF. In DNA, the CDR3 is TGTGCCAGCAGCTTAGGCGGGACAGGAAACTATGGCTACACCTTC.

The chain couples TRBV3-1 (or the pseudogene TRBV3-2) to TRBJ2-3; no firm D call. V lost 1 base to trimming and J lost 0 bases, with 8 bases between them. This CDR3 is built from 15 residues. Germline CDR1 and CDR2: LGHDT and YNNKEL (reference sequence). The CDR3 loop is CASSQAVNSTDTQYF. The CDR3, as DNA: TGTGCCAGCAGCCAAGCCGTAAATAGCACAGATACGCAGTATTTT.

The chain carries TRBV7-9 and TRBJ2-3; 7 bases are a match to TRBD2. V shed 4 bases, J shed 0 bases, and the junction held 1 base outside the gene matches. Per the germline V gene, CDR1 is SEHNR and CDR2 is FQNEAQ (reference sequence). The CDR3 consists of 14 residues. CDR3: CASSSSGSTDTQYF. Here the CDR3 DNA reads TGTGCCAGCAGCTCTAGCGGTAGCACAGATACGCAGTATTTT.

V and J are TRBV27 and TRBJ1-3; D is unclear. The CDR3 has 14 amino acids. V was shortened by 6 bases and J by 0 bases, with 9 bases between the two germline ends. Germline V CDR1 and CDR2: MNHEY, SMNVEV (reference sequence). Written as DNA, the CDR3 is TGTGCCAGCAGGCGGAACGGCTCTGGAAACACCATATATTTT. This sequence encodes CASRRNGSGNTIYF.

The rearrangement uses TRBV19 and TRBJ2-7, with 7 nucleotides matching TRBD2. V shed 3 bases, J shed 3 bases, and the junction held 8 bases outside the gene matches. The CDR3 has 15 residues. Per germline, CDR1 LNHDA and CDR2 SQIVND (reference sequence). The CDR3 DNA sequence: TGTGCCAGTAGTATTAAATTCGGGAGGAGCTACGAGCAGTACTTC. It specifies CASSIKFGRSYEQYF.

The chain carries TRBV13 and TRBJ2-7; 11 bases line up with TRBD2. The V segment lost 3 bases and the J segment 6 bases; nucleotides outside the gene matches: 7. CDR3 length: 15 residues. Germline values: CDR1 PRHDT, CDR2 FYEKMQ (reference sequence). The CDR3 DNA reads TGTGCCAGCAGCTTGAGCGGACTAGCGGGTTTCGAGCAGTACTTC. Amino acid sequence: CASSLSGLAGFEQYF.

This clone was detected only once. This chain connects TRBV25-1 to TRBJ1-5; 8 bases agree with TRBD1. This CDR3 comprises 15 residues. The V segment lost 6 bases and the J segment 0 bases; nucleotides outside the gene matches: 4. In germline, CDR1 is MGHDK, CDR2 SYGVNS. The CDR3 region has the DNA TGTGCCAGCAGGGGGACAGGCGGTAGCAATCAGCCCCAGCATTTT. Encoded protein: CASRGTGGSNQPQHF.

V usage is TRBV10-2 and J usage is TRBJ1-1; TRBD1 agrees at 8 bases. There are 14 residues in the CDR3. Germline loops: CDR1 WSHSY, CDR2 SAAADI. V gave up 7 bases and J gave up 9 bases; unmatched junction bases: 13. In nucleotides, the CDR3 is TGCGCCAGCATTCCCGACCGGGACAGGCCACAAGCTTTCTTT. Its protein product is CASIPDRDRPQAFF.

This chain links TRBV30 with TRBJ2-3; TRBD2 matches at 8 bases. Unmatched junction bases numbered 3, after V lost 1 base and J lost 0 bases. The CDR3 loop spans 15 amino acids. Germline V gene lookup returns CDR1 GTSNPN and CDR2 SVGIG (reference sequence). The CDR3 coding sequence is TGTGCCTGGAGTGCGGGAGGGACTAGCACAGATACGCAGTATTTT. Amino acid sequence: CAWSAGGTSTDTQYF.

The rearrangement links TRBV7-9 to TRBJ2-5; the match to TRBD2 covers 12 bases. Germline V CDR1 and CDR2: SEHNR, FQNEAQ (reference sequence). This CDR3 spans 15 amino acids. The J segment lost 4 bases and the V segment lost 5 bases, leaving 5 bases of the junction unmatched. The CDR3 region has the DNA TGTGCCAGCAGCGCCCGACTAGCGGGAGTAGAGACCCAGTACTTC. This codes for CASSARLAGVETQYF.

The rearrangement joins TRBV27 to TRBJ2-2, with 7 positions matching TRBD2. Per germline, CDR1 MNHEY and CDR2 SMNVEV (reference sequence). J was trimmed by 0 bases and V by 7 bases; bases with no gene match: 14. The CDR3 consists of 18 residues. CDR3: CASTPLSMGGANTGELFF. The CDR3 DNA reads TGTGCCAGCACCCCCTTATCCATGGGAGGGGCGAACACCGGGGAGCTGTTTTTT.

This clone was seen only once. The chain links TRBV7-2 to TRBJ1-1; TRBD1 agrees at 11 bases. The V segment lost 5 bases and the J segment 5 bases; nucleotides outside the gene matches: 10. The CDR3 length is 16 residues. Germline CDR1 SGHTA, CDR2 FQGNSA. The CDR3 region has the DNA TGTGCCAGCAGCGGGAGAGGACAGGGGGCCGGGACTGAAGCTTTCTTT. Its translation is CASSGRGQGAGTEAFF.

V usage is TRBV6-6 and J usage is TRBJ1-5; the D gene is possibly TRBD1 (5 bases). V shed 5 bases and J shed 0 bases, with 11 bases lying between them. Germline-derived CDR1 and CDR2 are MNHNY and SVGAGI (reference sequence). The CDR3 loop spans 15 amino acids. The CDR3: CASSGGSDSNQPQHF. For the CDR3, the DNA is TGTGCCAGCAGTGGGGGGTCCGATAGCAATCAGCCCCAGCATTTT.

The rearrangement uses TRBV28 and TRBJ1-5; no reliable D call. Between the trimmed V and J ends, which lost 8 bases and 3 bases, there was a span of 17 bases. This CDR3 is built from 15 residues. The V gene's germline CDR1 is MDHEN and CDR2 SYDVKM. In DNA, the CDR3 is TGTGCCAGCCTAAAGGCCGGGAAGGACAATCAGCCCCAGCATTTT. Protein product: CASLKAGKDNQPQHF.

The chain has TRBV29-1 and TRBJ1-1; possible D gene TRBD1, 5 bases. The CDR3 loop spans 13 amino acids. The germline V gene has CDR1 SQVTM and CDR2 ANQGSEA. V lost 5 bases and J 3 bases, leaving 13 bases between the germline ends. The CDR3 DNA follows: TGCAGCGTTTTCGTCAGGGTGGACACTGAAGCTTTCTTT. Its translation is CSVFVRVDTEAFF.

The rearrangement links TRBV7-9 to TRBJ2-1; no firm D call. Trimming cost V 2 bases and J 8 bases, with 10 bases left between them. CDR3 length: 13 amino acids. Germline CDR1 SEHNR, CDR2 FQNEAQ (reference sequence). The DNA for the CDR3 is TGTGCCAGCAGCTTAATTAGTGTGCATGAGCAGTTCTTC. This encodes CASSLISVHEQFF. Looking up the rest from reference TRBV7-9 and TRBJ2-1 gives the full variable domain: DTGVSQNPRHKITKRGQNVTFRCDPISEHNRLYWYRQTLGQGPEFLTYFQNEAQLEKSRLLSDRFSAERPKGSFSTLEIQRTEQGDSAMYLCASSLISVHEQFFGPGTRLTVL.

V usage is TRBV4-1 and J usage is TRBJ2-1; D unresolved. V shed 1 base and J shed 4 bases, with 11 bases lying between them. The CDR3 is made up of 15 amino acids. From germline, CDR1 is MGHRA and CDR2 YSYEKL. Here the CDR3 reads CASSQGAANYNEQFF. DNA of the CDR3: TGCGCCAGCAGCCAAGGTGCGGCGAATTACAATGAGCAGTTCTTC.

Points on this clone: Different DNA sequences within this sample yield the same CDR3. The chain combines TRBV5-4 with TRBJ1-2; 8 nucleotides line up with TRBD1. CDR1 is SGHNT, CDR2 YYREEE, per germline (reference sequence). There are 13 residues in the CDR3. The V gene end was trimmed by 4 bases and the J gene end by 2 bases; junction bases not matched to a gene: 1. CDR3 nucleotides: TGTGCCAGCAGCCGGACAGGGAACTATGGCTACACCTTC. Translated, it gives CASSRTGNYGYTF.

The V gene is TRBV27, the J gene TRBJ2-7, with 7 bases that match TRBD2. CDR3 size: 14 residues. Germline V gene lookup returns CDR1 MNHEY and CDR2 SMNVEV (reference sequence). The V and J ends lost 6 bases and 12 bases, in that order; junction bases with no gene match: 17. In nucleotides, the CDR3 is TGTGCCAGCAGAAGATCTGGGACTACCGTCAGTCTGTACTTC. This sequence encodes CASRRSGTTVSLYF.

The chain has TRBV2 and TRBJ2-1; TRBD2 matches at 12 bases. The germline V gene encodes CDR1 SNHLY and CDR2 FYNNEI. The J segment lost 6 bases and the V segment lost 7 bases, leaving 13 bases of the junction unmatched. This CDR3 spans 17 amino acids. Here the CDR3 DNA reads TGTGCCAGCACTCGAGAAAGACTAGCGGGAGCTGTCAATGAGCAGTTCTTC. It translates to CASTRERLAGAVNEQFF.

The rearrangement links TRBV5-4 to TRBJ2-5; D may be TRBD1 (5 bases). The CDR3 totals 16 residues. Trimming stripped 5 bases from V and 2 bases from J, with 19 bases between. Germline lookup yields CDR1 SGHNT and CDR2 YYREEE (reference sequence). DNA for the CDR3: TGTGCCAGCAGTCCATACGTAGGACAACTACAAGAGACCCAGTACTTC. Amino acid sequence: CASSPYVGQLQETQYF. Looking up the rest from reference TRBV5-4 and TRBJ2-5 gives the full variable domain: ETGVTQSPTHLIKTRGQQVTLRCSSQSGHNTVSWYQQALGQGPQFIFQYYREEENGRGNFPPRFSGLQFPNYSSELNVNALELDDSALYLCASSPYVGQLQETQYFGPGTRLLVL.

J is TRBJ2-2 and V is TRBV25-1; a weak D match, TRBD2 (5 bases). The CDR3 covers 15 residues. V was cut by 5 bases and J by 1 base, with 11 bases left in between. CDR1 and CDR2 (germline): MGHDK, SYGVNS. DNA of the CDR3: TGTGCCAGCAGTAGCGGTGGAGGGAACACCGGGGAGCTGTTTTTT. It encodes CASSSGGGNTGELFF.

The CDR3 nucleotides are TGTGCCAGCAGCTTGCGGACAGGGGCTAATTCACCCCTCCACTTT. Translating gives CASSLRTGANSPLHF. The chain recombines TRBV5-5 with TRBJ1-6; 9 nucleotides align to TRBD1. Germline CDR1 SGHKS, CDR2 YYEKEE (reference sequence). The CDR3 consists of 15 residues. V was clipped by 1 base and J by 6 bases; unmatched bases: 2.

V gene TRBV6-5 combines with J gene TRBJ1-2, with 9 bases lining up with TRBD1. V lost 6 bases to trimming and J lost 6 bases; unmatched junction nucleotides: 5. The CDR3 is 13 residues long. Germline CDR1 reads MNHEY; CDR2 reads SVGAGI. The chain's CDR3 is CASSLQGADGYTF. In nucleotides, the CDR3 is TGTGCCAGCAGCCTACAGGGGGCGGATGGCTACACCTTC.